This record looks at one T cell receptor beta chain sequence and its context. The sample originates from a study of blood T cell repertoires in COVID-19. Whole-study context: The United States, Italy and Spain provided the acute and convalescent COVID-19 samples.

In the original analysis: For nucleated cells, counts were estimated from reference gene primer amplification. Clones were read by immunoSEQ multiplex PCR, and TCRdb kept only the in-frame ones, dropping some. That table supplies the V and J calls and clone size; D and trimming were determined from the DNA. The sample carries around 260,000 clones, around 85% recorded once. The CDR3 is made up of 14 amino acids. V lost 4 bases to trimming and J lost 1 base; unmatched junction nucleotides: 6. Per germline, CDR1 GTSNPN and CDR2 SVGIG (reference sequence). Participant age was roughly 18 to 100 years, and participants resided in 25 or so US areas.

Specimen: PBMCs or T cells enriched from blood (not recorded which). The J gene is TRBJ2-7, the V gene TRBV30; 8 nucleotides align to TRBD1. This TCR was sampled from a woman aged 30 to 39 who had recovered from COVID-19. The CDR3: CAWTRTGLSYEQYF. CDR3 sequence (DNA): TGTGCCTGGACGAGGACAGGGCTGTCCTACGAGCAGTACTTC.